The rows below give T cell receptor beta chains drawn from one sample of a study of CD8+CD57+ T cells in acquired aplastic anemia. One entry per CDR3 protein, called by TCRdb with MiXCR from the reads. The sample records about 200,000 distinct CDR3 sequences, around three fifths being singletons. The sample consisted of sorted CD4+, CD8+, or CD8+CD57+ T cells (not recorded which) from PBMCs. The receptors here all came from a human donor with aplastic anemia. CDR3s include the opening cysteine and the closing phenylalanine or tryptophan. D genes are given only for firm matches. For some rows the clone size is stated as once, few or many, or as a class when expanded; others skip it.

d_call	clone_size	v_call	j_call	cdr3_nt	cdr3_aa
TRBD1	many	TRBV11-2	TRBJ2-7	TGTGCCAGCAGCTTAGATCCGGGACAGGGCTACGAGCAGTACTTC	CASSLDPGQGYEQYF
TRBD1	NA	TRBV19	TRBJ1-4	TGTGCCAGTCTTGACACAGGGGGAACTAATGAAAAACTGTTTTTT	CASLDTGGTNEKLFF
NA	NA	TRBV5-1	TRBJ1-1	TGTGCCAGCAGCGTAGCAGGACACGGGACTGAAGCTTTCTTT	CASSVAGHGTEAFF
TRBD1	NA	TRBV24-1	TRBJ2-1	TGCGCCACCAGTGCCCAGACAGGGGCCTACAATGAGCAGTCCTTC	CATSAQTGAYNEQSF
NA	NA	TRBV7-8	TRBJ1-5	TGTGCCAGCAGCTTAAGCCGCGGGGCGGCCAATCAGCCCCAGCATTTT	CASSLSRGAANQPQHF
NA	NA	TRBV5-1	TRBJ2-7	TGCGCCAGCAGCTTGGCCTGGCCGAACCTCCCCTACGAGCAGTACTTC	CASSLAWPNLPYEQYF
TRBD1	many	TRBV3-1	TRBJ2-3	TGTGCCAGCAGCCCGAGTCCCGGGACAGGGGGCACAGATACGCAGTATTTT	CASSPSPGTGGTDTQYF
TRBD1	few	TRBV19	TRBJ2-7	TGTGCCAGTAGTCCCCAGGGACAGGGCCTCTACGAGCAGTACTTC	CASSPQGQGLYEQYF
TRBD1	NA	TRBV12-3/TRBV12-4	TRBJ1-6	TGTGCCAGCAGTTTAGATTCAGGGGGCAATTCACCCCTCCACTTT	CASSLDSGGNSPLHF
TRBD1	NA	TRBV25-1	TRBJ1-6	TGTGCCAGCAGCCAAGCAGGGGGCGGTCATTCACCCCTCCACTTT	CASSQAGGGHSPLHF
NA	NA	TRBV12-3/TRBV12-4	TRBJ1-2	TGTGCCAGCAGTCTTGGCGTCGGGAGTGGCTACACCTTC	CASSLGVGSGYTF
NA	NA	TRBV2	TRBJ2-7	TGTGCCAGCAGTGAGTTAGTGAGGTACGACGAGCAGTACTTC	CASSELVRYDEQYF
NA	NA	TRBV7-2	TRBJ1-2	TGTGCCAGCAGCCAGGACACTGGCTACACCTTC	CASSQDTGYTF
TRBD2	NA	TRBV20-1	TRBJ2-7	TGCAGTGCTAGGGCCGCCGGGACTAGCGGGGGACCGGGGTACTTC	CSARAAGTSGGPGYF
NA	NA	TRBV5-4	TRBJ1-2	TGTGCCAGCAGCTTGGAATCGAGACAGGACTATGGCTACACCTTC	CASSLESRQDYGYTF
NA	NA	TRBV7-7	TRBJ1-6	TGTGCCAGCAGCTTAACCCGGACTAATAATTCGCCCCTCCACTTT	CASSLTRTNNSPLHF
TRBD2	NA	TRBV20-1	TRBJ2-3	TGCAGTGCTAGAGTCCCTCTGACTAGCGGGAGGGGCACAGATACGCAGTATTTT	CSARVPLTSGRGTDTQYF
TRBD1	NA	TRBV15	TRBJ1-6	TGTGCCACCAGCAGACCATTTCCGGGACAGGGGGCCGATAATTCACCCCTCCACTTT	CATSRPFPGQGADNSPLHF
TRBD2	NA	TRBV7-3	TRBJ2-1	TGTGCCAGCAGCTCCGTCCGGGAGGCGGAGCAGTTCTTC	CASSSVREAEQFF
NA	NA	TRBV15	TRBJ1-5	TGTGCCACCAGCAGAGACGGACAGCCAAATCAGCCCCAGCATTTT	CATSRDGQPNQPQHF
NA	NA	TRBV3-1	TRBJ1-1	TGTGCCAGCAGCCAAAAAGGGGCTTTGGTAGACACTGAAGCTTTCTTT	CASSQKGALVDTEAFF
TRBD1	once	TRBV29-1	TRBJ2-2	TGCAGCGTTGACGTTAAGGGGACAGGCGACTACACCGGGGAGCTGTTTTTT	CSVDVKGTGDYTGELFF
TRBD1	once	TRBV24-1	TRBJ2-3	TGTGCCAGTGCGAGACAGGGTACAGATACGCAGTATTTT	CASARQGTDTQYF
TRBD1	NA	TRBV5-4	TRBJ2-6	TGTGCCAGCAGCTTAGAGGGGGCAGGAGGTGGGGCCAACGTCCTGACTTTC	CASSLEGAGGGANVLTF
NA	NA	TRBV7-8	TRBJ2-6	TGTGCCAGCAGCATCCGTCGGTTGAGGTCTGGGGCCAACGTCCTGACTTTC	CASSIRRLRSGANVLTF